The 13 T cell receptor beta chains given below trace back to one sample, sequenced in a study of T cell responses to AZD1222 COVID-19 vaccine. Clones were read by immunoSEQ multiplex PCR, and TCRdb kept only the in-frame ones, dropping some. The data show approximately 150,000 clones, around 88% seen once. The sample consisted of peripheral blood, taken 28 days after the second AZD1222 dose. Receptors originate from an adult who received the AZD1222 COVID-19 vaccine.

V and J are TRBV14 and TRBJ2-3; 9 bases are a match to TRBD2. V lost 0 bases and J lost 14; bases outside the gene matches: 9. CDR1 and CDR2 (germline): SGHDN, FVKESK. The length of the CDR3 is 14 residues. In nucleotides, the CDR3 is TGTGCCAGCAGCCAAGATTCTAGCGGGGTGAATGTGTATTTT. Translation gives CASSQDSSGVNVYF.

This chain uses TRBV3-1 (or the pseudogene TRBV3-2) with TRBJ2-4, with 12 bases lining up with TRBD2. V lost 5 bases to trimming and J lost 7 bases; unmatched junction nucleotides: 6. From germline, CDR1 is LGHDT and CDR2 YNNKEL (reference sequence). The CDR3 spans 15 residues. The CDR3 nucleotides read TGTGCCAGCAGCTCTAGCGGGGGGGCCGTTAACATTCAGTACTTC. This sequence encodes CASSSSGGAVNIQYF.

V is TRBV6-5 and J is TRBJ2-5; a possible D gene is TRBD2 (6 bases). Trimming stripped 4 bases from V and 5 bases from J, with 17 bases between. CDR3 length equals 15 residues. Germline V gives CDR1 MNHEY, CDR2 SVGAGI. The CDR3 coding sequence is TGTGCCAGCAGTTCCTTTGCGGGGCCCGCGGAGACCCAGTACTTC. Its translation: CASSSFAGPAETQYF.

The CDR3 protein is CASSQFGTSGFQETQYF. In nucleotides, the CDR3 is TGTGCCAGCAGCCAATTTGGGACTAGCGGTTTTCAAGAGACCCAGTACTTC. The chain is built from TRBV4-2 and TRBJ2-5, with 11 positions matching TRBD2. The trim removed 2 bases at V and 2 bases at J, leaving 7 bases unmatched. CDR1 LGHNA and CDR2 YNFKEQ come from the germline V gene. The CDR3 spans 17 residues.

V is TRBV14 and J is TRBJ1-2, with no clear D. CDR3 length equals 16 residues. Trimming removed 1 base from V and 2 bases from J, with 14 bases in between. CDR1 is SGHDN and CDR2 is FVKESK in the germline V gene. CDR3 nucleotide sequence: TGTGCCAGCAGCCAAGGGATGGAGGTAGCCAACTATGGCTACACCTTC. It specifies CASSQGMEVANYGYTF.

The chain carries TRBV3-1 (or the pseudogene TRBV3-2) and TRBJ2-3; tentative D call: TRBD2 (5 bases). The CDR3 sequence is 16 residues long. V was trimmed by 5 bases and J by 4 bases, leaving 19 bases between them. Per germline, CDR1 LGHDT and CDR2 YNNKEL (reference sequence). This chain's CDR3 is CASSFQSGSQPDTQYF. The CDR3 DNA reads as TGTGCCAGCAGCTTTCAATCGGGGTCGCAACCAGATACGCAGTATTTT.

CDR3 sequence reads: CASSLSNRDGYTF. The CDR3 region has the DNA TGTGCCAGCAGTTTGTCAAACAGGGATGGCTACACCTTC. The rearrangement links TRBV12-3 or TRBV12-4 to TRBJ1-2; tentatively, D is TRBD1 (6 bases). The CDR3 is made up of 13 amino acids. The ends were cut back, 3 bases at V and 6 bases at J, with 11 bases in the middle.

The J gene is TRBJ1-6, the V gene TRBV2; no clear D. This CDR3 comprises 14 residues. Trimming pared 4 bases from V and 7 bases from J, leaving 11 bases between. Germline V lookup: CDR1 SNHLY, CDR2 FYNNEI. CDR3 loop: CASSGARKNSPLHF. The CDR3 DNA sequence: TGTGCCAGCAGTGGAGCACGGAAAAATTCACCCCTCCACTTT. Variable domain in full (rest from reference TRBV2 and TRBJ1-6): EPEVTQTPSHQVTQMGQEVILRCVPISNHLYFYWYRQILGQKVEFLVSFYNNEISEKSEIFDDQFSVERPDGSNFTLKIRSTKLEDSAMYFCASSGARKNSPLHFGNGTRLTVT.

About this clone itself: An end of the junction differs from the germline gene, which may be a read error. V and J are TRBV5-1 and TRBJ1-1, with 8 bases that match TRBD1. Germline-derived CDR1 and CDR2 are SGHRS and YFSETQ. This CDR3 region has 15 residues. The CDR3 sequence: CASSMEGQGGSEAFF. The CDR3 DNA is TGCGCCAGCAGCATGGAAGGACAGGGAGGTTCTGAGGCTTTCTTT.

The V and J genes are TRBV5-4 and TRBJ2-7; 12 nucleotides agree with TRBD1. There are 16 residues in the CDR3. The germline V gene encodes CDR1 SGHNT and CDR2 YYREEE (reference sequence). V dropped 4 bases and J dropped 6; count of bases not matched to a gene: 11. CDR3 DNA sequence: TGTGCCAGCAGCACCGTTATGGGACAGGGGGCGGGCGAGCAGTACTTC. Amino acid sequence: CASSTVMGQGAGEQYF.

For the CDR3, the DNA is TGTGCCAGCTCTTCCGGGACAGGGCGGAACATTCAGTACTTC. Translating it yields CASSSGTGRNIQYF. The chain carries TRBV18 and TRBJ2-4, with 9 bases aligning to TRBD1. V shed 6 bases, J shed 7 bases, and the junction held 7 bases outside the gene matches. Germline V gene data show CDR1 as KGHSH and CDR2 as LQKENI. This CDR3 has 14 amino acids.

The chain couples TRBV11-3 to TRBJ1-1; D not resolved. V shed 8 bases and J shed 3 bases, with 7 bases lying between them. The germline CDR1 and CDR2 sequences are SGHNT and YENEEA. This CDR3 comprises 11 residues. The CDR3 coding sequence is TGTGCCAGCCGGAAAGACACTGAAGCTTTCTTT. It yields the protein CASRKDTEAFF. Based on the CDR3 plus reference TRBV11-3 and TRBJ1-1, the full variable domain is EAGVVQSPRYKIIEKKQPVAFWCNPISGHNTLYWYLQNLGQGPELLIRYENEEAVDDSQLPKDRFSAERLKGVDSTLKIQPAELGDSAVYLCASRKDTEAFFGQGTRLTVV.

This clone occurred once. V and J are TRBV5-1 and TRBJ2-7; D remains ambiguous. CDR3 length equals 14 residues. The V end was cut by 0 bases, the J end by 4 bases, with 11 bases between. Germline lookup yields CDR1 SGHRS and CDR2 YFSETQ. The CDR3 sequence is CASSLGYTYYEQYF. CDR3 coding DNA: TGCGCCAGCAGCTTGGGGTATACTTATTACGAGCAGTACTTC. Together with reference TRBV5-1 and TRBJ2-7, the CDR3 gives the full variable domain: KAGVTQTPRYLIKTRGQQVTLSCSPISGHRSVSWYQQTPGQGLQFLFEYFSETQRNKGNFPGRFSGRQFSNSRSEMNVSTLELGDSALYLCASSLGYTYYEQYFGPGTRLTVT.